This TCR beta chain was recovered during a study of blood T cells in healthy people across ages. The germline V gene has CDR1 ENHRY and CDR2 SYGVKD. The CDR3 is made up of 14 amino acids. The ends lost 2 bases at V and 2 bases at J; junction bases unmatched: 0. Roughly 10 milliliters was the volume of peripheral blood drawn from each donor. This clonotype came up many times. Next came a second PCR, run for 7 to 11 cycles, which used a sample-barcoded 5' primer along with a J-beta primer mix. TCRdb itself ran the 5' RACE reads through MiXCR, one entry per CDR3 protein. The sample has about 690,000 distinct CDR3 sequences; 35% to 50% are singletons.

This sequence was found in a man aged 80 or over in good health. The V call is TRBV10-3, the J call TRBJ2-7, with 10 positions matching TRBD2. Sequenced material: blood. Written as DNA, the CDR3 is TGTGCCATCAGTGAGGGACTAGCGGCCTACGAGCAGTACTTC. Protein product: CAISEGLAAYEQYF.